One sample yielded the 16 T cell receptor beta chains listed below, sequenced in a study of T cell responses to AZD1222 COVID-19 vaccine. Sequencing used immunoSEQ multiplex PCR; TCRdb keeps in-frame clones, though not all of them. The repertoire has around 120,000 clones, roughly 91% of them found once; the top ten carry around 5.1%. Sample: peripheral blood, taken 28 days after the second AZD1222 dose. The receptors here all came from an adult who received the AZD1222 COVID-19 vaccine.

CDR3 amino acids: CASSQDVGSVSPLHF. In nucleotides, the CDR3 is TGCGCCAGCAGCCAAGACGTAGGGAGTGTGTCACCCCTCCACTTT. The chain has TRBV4-3 and TRBJ1-6; D uncertain. This CDR3 region has 15 residues. Trimming left V 0 bases short and J 10 bases short, with 13 bases between. Germline V gene data show CDR1 as LGHNA and CDR2 as YSLEER.

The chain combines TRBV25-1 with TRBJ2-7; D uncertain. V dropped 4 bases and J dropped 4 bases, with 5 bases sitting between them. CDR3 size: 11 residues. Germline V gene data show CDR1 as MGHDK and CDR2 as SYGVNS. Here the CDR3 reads CASSADYEQYF. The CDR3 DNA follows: TGTGCCAGCAGTGCCGATTACGAGCAGTACTTC.

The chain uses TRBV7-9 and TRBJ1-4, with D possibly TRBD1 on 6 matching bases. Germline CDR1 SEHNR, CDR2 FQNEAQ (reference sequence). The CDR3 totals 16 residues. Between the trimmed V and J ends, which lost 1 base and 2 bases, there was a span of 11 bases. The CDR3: CASSLVQGVTNEKLFF. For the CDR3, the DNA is TGTGCCAGCAGCTTAGTACAGGGAGTCACTAATGAAAAACTGTTTTTT.

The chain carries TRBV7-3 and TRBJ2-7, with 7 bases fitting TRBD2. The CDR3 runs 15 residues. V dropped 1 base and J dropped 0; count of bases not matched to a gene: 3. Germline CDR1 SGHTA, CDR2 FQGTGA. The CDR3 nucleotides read TGTGCCAGCAGCTTAATGCGGGAGAGCTCCTACGAGCAGTACTTC. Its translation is CASSLMRESSYEQYF.

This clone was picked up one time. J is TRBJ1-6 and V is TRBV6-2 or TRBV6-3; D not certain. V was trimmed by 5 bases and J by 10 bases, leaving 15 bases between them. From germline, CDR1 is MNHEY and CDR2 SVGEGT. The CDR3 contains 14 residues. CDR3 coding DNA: TGTGCCAGCAGTAGCGGACCCCCCCGGTCACCCCTCCACTTT. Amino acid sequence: CASSSGPPRSPLHF.

The CDR3 reads CASSLGTGPGAKNIQYF. The CDR3 coding sequence is TGCGCCAGCAGCTTGGGAACAGGGCCTGGGGCCAAAAACATTCAGTACTTC. V gene TRBV5-1 combines with J gene TRBJ2-4, with a weak D call TRBD1 (6 bases). Per germline, CDR1 SGHRS and CDR2 YFSETQ. This CDR3 contains 17 residues. V gave up 0 bases and J gave up 1 base, with 14 bases separating them.

The DNA of the CDR3 is TGTGCCAGCTCACCTATACAGGACCTTCCGGGAAAACTGTTTTTT. This translates into CASSPIQDLPGKLFF. The chain recombines TRBV18 with TRBJ1-4; D is perhaps TRBD1 (5 bases). Per the germline V gene, CDR1 is KGHSH and CDR2 is LQKENI. CDR3 size: 15 residues. V lost 3 bases and J 10 bases, leaving 18 bases between the germline ends.

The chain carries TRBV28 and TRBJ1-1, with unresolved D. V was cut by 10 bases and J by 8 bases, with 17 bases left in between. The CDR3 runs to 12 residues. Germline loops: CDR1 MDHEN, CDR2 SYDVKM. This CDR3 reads CATRQAGLEAFF. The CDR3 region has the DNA TGTGCCACCAGACAAGCTGGGTTGGAAGCTTTCTTT.

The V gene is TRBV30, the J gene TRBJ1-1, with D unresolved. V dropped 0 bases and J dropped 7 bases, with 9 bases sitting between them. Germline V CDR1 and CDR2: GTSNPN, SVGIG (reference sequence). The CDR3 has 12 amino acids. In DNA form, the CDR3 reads TGTGCCTGGAGTGTAGTCCAGGTTGAAGCTTTCTTT. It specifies CAWSVVQVEAFF.

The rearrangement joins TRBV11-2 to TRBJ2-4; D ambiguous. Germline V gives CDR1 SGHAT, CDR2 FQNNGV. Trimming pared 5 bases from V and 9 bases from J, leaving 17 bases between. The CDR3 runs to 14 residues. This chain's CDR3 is CASSPRPADGIQYF. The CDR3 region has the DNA TGTGCCAGCAGCCCCCGACCCGCAGACGGCATTCAGTACTTC.

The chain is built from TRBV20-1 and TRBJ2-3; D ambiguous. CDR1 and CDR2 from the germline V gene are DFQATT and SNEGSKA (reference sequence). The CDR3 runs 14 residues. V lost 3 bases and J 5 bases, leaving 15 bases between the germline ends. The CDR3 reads CSASESSPGDTQYF. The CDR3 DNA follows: TGCAGTGCTAGTGAGTCGTCGCCAGGAGATACGCAGTATTTT.

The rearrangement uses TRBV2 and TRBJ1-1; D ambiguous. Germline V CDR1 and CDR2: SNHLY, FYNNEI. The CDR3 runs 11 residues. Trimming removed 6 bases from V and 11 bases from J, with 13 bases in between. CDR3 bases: TGTGCCAGCAGGTGGAATGCGGAGGCTTTCTTT. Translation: CASRWNAEAFF.

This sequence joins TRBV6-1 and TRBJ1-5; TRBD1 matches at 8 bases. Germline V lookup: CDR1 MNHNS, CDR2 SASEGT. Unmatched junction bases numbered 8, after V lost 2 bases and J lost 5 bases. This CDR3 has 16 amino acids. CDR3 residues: CASSEFGQGGDQPQHF. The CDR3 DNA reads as TGTGCCAGCAGTGAATTTGGACAGGGAGGAGATCAGCCCCAGCATTTT.

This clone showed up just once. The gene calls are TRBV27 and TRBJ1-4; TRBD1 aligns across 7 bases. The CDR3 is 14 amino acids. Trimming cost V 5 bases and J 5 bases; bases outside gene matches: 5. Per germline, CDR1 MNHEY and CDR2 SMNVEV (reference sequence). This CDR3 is CASSAGTANEKLFF. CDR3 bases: TGTGCCAGCAGTGCAGGGACAGCCAATGAAAAACTGTTTTTT.

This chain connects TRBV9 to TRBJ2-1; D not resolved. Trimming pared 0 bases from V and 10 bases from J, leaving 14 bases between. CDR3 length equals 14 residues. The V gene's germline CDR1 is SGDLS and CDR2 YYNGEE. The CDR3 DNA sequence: TGTGCCAGCAGCGTAGCTCCAGAGAATGGGGAGCAGTTCTTC. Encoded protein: CASSVAPENGEQFF.

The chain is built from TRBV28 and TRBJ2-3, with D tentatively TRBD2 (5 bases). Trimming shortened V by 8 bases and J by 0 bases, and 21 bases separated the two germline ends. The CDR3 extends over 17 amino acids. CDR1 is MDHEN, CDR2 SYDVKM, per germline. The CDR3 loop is CASSFIDTRVSTDTQYF. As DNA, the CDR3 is TGTGCCAGCTCCTTTATCGATACGCGGGTTAGCACAGATACGCAGTATTTT.